This TCR beta chain was obtained from a study of T cells in women clearing cervical HPV infection. Background on the study: Women with histologically confirmed HPV16-related CIN3 or worse, 2 with invasive cancer, served as cases. Blood came at first lesion visit for cases, post-clearance for controls. General observations from the study: Effector/memory and HPV-specific T cells were not isolated, and association timing is unknown.

HPV was found by MY09/MY11 PCR and dot-blot genotyping. With respect to this clone: Its target is unknown. The read ends 3 residues early relative to the CDR3; the germline J gene fills the gap.

The method was immunoSEQ multiplex PCR; TCRdb's version includes in-frame clones alone and lacks a portion of them. Here the sample table reports some 40,000 clones. From germline, CDR1 is SGHTA and CDR2 FQGNSA. The CDR3 is made up of 13 amino acids. The sample was blood buffy coat. This chain joins TRBV7-2 and TRBJ1-1; no clear D gene. This receptor was taken from a woman between 18 and 70 years old with a cervical HPV16 infection that either progressed to CIN3+ or cleared (not recorded which). CDR3: CASSLIYSDEAFF. The sequenced part of the CDR3 DNA is TGTGCCAGCAGCTTAATTTACAGTGACGAA.